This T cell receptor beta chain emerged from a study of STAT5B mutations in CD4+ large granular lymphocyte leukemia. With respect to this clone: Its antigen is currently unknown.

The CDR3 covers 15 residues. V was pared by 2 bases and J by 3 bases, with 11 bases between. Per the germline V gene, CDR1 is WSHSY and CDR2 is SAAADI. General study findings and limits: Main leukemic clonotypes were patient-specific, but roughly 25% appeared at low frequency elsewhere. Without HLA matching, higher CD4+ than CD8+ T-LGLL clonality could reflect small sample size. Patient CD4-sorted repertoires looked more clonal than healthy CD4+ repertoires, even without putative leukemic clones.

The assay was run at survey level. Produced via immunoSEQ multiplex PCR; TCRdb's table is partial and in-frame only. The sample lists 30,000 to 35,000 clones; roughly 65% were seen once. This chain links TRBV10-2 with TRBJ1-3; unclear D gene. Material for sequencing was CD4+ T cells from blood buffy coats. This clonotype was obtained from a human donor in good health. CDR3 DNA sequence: TGCGCCAGCAGTGAGCTTAGGCTGTTTGGAAACACCATATATTTT. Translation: CASSELRLFGNTIYF.